In its sample, the clone carrying this TCR beta chain was seen a few times. Antigen unknown. The source of the sample is a study of shared clonotypes between healthy human individuals. Assay execution took place at the deep level. Each cell subset's genomic DNA was divided evenly among several immunoSEQ plates. TCRdb keeps only in-frame clones here, not all; method: immunoSEQ multiplex PCR. This table holds 950,000 to 1,200,000 clones, 60% to 80% found once. This CDR3 spans 14 amino acids. Trimming stripped 0 bases from V and 7 bases from J, with 10 bases between. Germline V lookup: CDR1 SGHAT, CDR2 FQNNGV. Findings and limits, study-wide: Sorted-subset samples were not fully sequenced, rarefaction indicated. Researchers sampled only blood; tissue repertoires likely differ.

The sample comprised memory CD4+ T cells from PBMCs. Documented subset: CD45RA-negative fraction. The sequence came from a man aged 18 to 29 in good health. Some clones in this sample may be carry-over from other donors' samples. V usage is TRBV11-2 and J usage is TRBJ2-1; no reliable D call. The CDR3: CASSLDLPENEQFF. The CDR3 DNA sequence: TGTGCCAGCAGCTTAGATCTCCCAGAAAATGAGCAGTTCTTC.